A selection of T cell receptor beta chains follows, all from one sample in a study of T cell responses to AZD1222 COVID-19 vaccine. Repertoires were generated with immunoSEQ multiplex PCR, while TCRdb's copy carries only in-frame clones and drops some. This table holds around 130,000 clones, approximately 85% found once. The sequenced sample was peripheral blood, obtained on day 0 of AZD1222 vaccination. The source of these receptors is an adult in good health. The CDR3 runs from the conserved cysteine through the conserved F or W. The D gene is left open where the match is weak. A row's size may be missing; if present it is once, few, many or a size class.

TRBD1	TRBJ2-7	TRBV7-9	NA	TGTGCCAGCAGCTCAAACAGGGGGAACTACGAGCAGTACTTC	CASSSNRGNYEQYF
TRBD2	TRBJ2-7	TRBV4-3	once	TGCGCCAGCAGCCCGCTAGCGGGGGACTCCTACGAGCAGTACTTC	CASSPLAGDSYEQYF
TRBD1	TRBJ2-5	TRBV5-6	NA	TGTGCCAGCACCTCGACAGACGGGACAGAAGAGACCCAGTACTTC	CASTSTDGTEETQYF
TRBD1	TRBJ1-3	TRBV10-2	NA	TGCGCCAGCAAACCAAGACAGGGCTCTGGAAACACCATATATTTT	CASKPRQGSGNTIYF
TRBD1	TRBJ1-2	TRBV19	NA	TGTGCCAGTAGTCCAGACAGGGCGGCTGGCTATGGCTACACCTTC	CASSPDRAAGYGYTF
TRBD1	TRBJ1-2	TRBV9	NA	TGTGCCGGGCAGGGGGCGGTCTATGGCTACACCTTC	CAGQGAVYGYTF
NA	TRBJ1-6	TRBV3-1/TRBV3-2	NA	TGTGCCAGCAGGGGCATGCTCGACTGGGGATCACCCCTCCACTTT	CASRGMLDWGSPLHF
NA	TRBJ1-2	TRBV5-1	NA	TGCGCCAGCAGCTTGGACGAGGTGGGTGGCTACACCTTC	CASSLDEVGGYTF
NA	TRBJ1-2	TRBV5-6	NA	TGTGCCAGCAGCTTGGCGGGGGTCGACTATGGCTACACCTTC	CASSLAGVDYGYTF
NA	TRBJ1-4	TRBV5-1	once	TGCGCCAGCAGCTTTACAACCGGACTGCCCATTGAAAAACTGTTTTTT	CASSFTTGLPIEKLFF
NA	TRBJ1-2	TRBV7-9	NA	TGTGCCAGCAGCCCGCGTAGTCAGGGATCAAACACCTTC	CASSPRSQGSNTF
NA	TRBJ2-7	TRBV30	NA	TGTGCCTCCCGGGGGATTCGACACGAGCAGTACTTC	CASRGIRHEQYF
NA	TRBJ2-2	TRBV12-3/TRBV12-4	NA	TGTGCCAGCAGAGACCAGGGTTTCGGGGAGCTGTTTTTT	CASRDQGFGELFF
TRBD2	TRBJ2-3	TRBV5-1	NA	TGCGCCAGCAGACTCGGGACTAGCGGGGGAGGCACAGATACGCAGTATTTT	CASRLGTSGGGTDTQYF
TRBD1	TRBJ1-5	TRBV2	NA	TGTGCCAGCAAAGGGGACAGGGGAGCTCAGCCCCAGCATTTT	CASKGDRGAQPQHF
NA	TRBJ1-1	TRBV5-4	once	TGTGCCAGCAGCTTGGGGAAGGAAGCTTTCTTT	CASSLGKEAFF
NA	TRBJ1-2	TRBV30	NA	TGTGCCTGGACCCGGAACTATGGCTACACCTTC	CAWTRNYGYTF
NA	TRBJ2-7	TRBV30	NA	TGTGCCTGGGAGACGGGACGGCACTCCTACGAGCAGTACTTC	CAWETGRHSYEQYF
NA	TRBJ2-7	TRBV12-3/TRBV12-4	NA	TGTGCCAGCAGTACACGGACACGGGCGTACTTC	CASSTRTRAYF
NA	TRBJ1-1	TRBV12-5	NA	TGTGCTAGTGGTTTGGACACTGAAGCTTTCTTT	CASGLDTEAFF
TRBD1	TRBJ1-3	TRBV4-1	NA	TGCGCCAGCAGCCAAGGTATCAGGGGGCCCGATTTT	CASSQGIRGPDF
NA	TRBJ1-1	TRBV7-9	NA	TGTGCCAGCAGCCGAAAAGGAGACACTGAAGCTTTCTTT	CASSRKGDTEAFF
NA	TRBJ2-2	TRBV5-4	NA	TGTGCCAGCAGGAAGAAGCAGGACGGGAACACCGGGGAGCTGTTTTTT	CASRKKQDGNTGELFF
NA	TRBJ1-1	TRBV6-4	NA	TGTGCCAGCAGTGAGACAGGAGAAATGAACACTGAAGCTTTCTTT	CASSETGEMNTEAFF
NA	TRBJ1-4	TRBV18	once	TGTGCCAGCTCACCAGAGAGGGGCAGTAATGAAAAACTGTTTTTT	CASSPERGSNEKLFF
TRBD1	TRBJ2-7	TRBV11-2	NA	TGTGCCAGCAGCTTTCGGGACAGGCCCTACGAGCAGTACTTC	CASSFRDRPYEQYF
NA	TRBJ2-3	TRBV18	NA	TGTGCCAGCTCACCGGGGGGAGATACGCAGTATTTT	CASSPGGDTQYF
NA	TRBJ2-1	TRBV6-5	NA	TGTGCCAGCATCAAGGCCTCCTACAATGAGCAGTTCTTC	CASIKASYNEQFF
NA	TRBJ1-3	TRBV29-1	NA	TGCAGCGTTGGGCAGTCGACTGGAAACACCATATATTTT	CSVGQSTGNTIYF
NA	TRBJ1-1	TRBV11-2	NA	TGTGCCAGCAGCACCCGACAGGAAGCTTTCTTT	CASSTRQEAFF
NA	TRBJ2-3	TRBV7-5	once	TGTGTCAGAAGCTTAATTTGGGACCCAGAAGGCACAGATACGCAGTATTTT	CVRSLIWDPEGTDTQYF
TRBD1	TRBJ1-3	TRBV18	NA	TGTGCCAGCTCACCGGGACAGTCATCTGGAAACACCATATATTTT	CASSPGQSSGNTIYF
TRBD2	TRBJ2-1	TRBV6-5	NA	TGTGCCAGCACTTTACTAGCGGGAGGGTCCTATGAGCAGTTCTTC	CASTLLAGGSYEQFF
NA	TRBJ1-4	TRBV29-1	NA	TGCAGCGGGTATAATGAAAAACTGTTTTTT	CSGYNEKLFF
NA	TRBJ2-2	TRBV6-5	NA	TGTGCCAGCAGCGAGAGAACAGATAACACCGGGGAGCTGTTTTTT	CASSERTDNTGELFF
TRBD1	TRBJ1-2	TRBV29-1	once	TGCAGCGTTGGGAGACAGGGGGGGACTGGCTACACCTTC	CSVGRQGGTGYTF
TRBD2	TRBJ2-7	TRBV28	NA	TGTGCCAGCAGCGGGACTAGCGGGGGGACCACCTACGAGCAGTACTTC	CASSGTSGGTTYEQYF
NA	TRBJ1-3	TRBV12-3/TRBV12-4	NA	TGTGCCAGCAGCCCGGGTTCTGGAAACACCATATATTTT	CASSPGSGNTIYF
TRBD1	TRBJ2-7	TRBV24-1	NA	TGTGCCACCGCCCAAGGACAGGGCAACGAGCAGTACTTC	CATAQGQGNEQYF
TRBD2	TRBJ2-7	TRBV3-1/TRBV3-2	NA	TGTGCCAGCAGCCAGCCCCAGGGTTCTAATCGACTAGCGGGTACCTACGAGCAGTACTTC	CASSQPQGSNRLAGTYEQYF
NA	TRBJ2-6	TRBV30	NA	TGTGCCTGGACGGCTGGGGCCAACGTCCTGACTTTC	CAWTAGANVLTF
TRBD1	TRBJ2-1	TRBV18	NA	TGTGCCAGCTCACCCTTGGCAGGGGGTACCTACAATGAGCAGTTCTTC	CASSPLAGGTYNEQFF
TRBD2	TRBJ2-3	TRBV24-1	NA	TGTGCCACCAGTGATGCAGTAGCGGGGGGATCACAGAATACGCAGTATTTT	CATSDAVAGGSQNTQYF
NA	TRBJ1-4	TRBV3-1/TRBV3-2	NA	TGTGCCAGCAGCCAAGCGGGGTATAATGAAAAACTGTTTTTT	CASSQAGYNEKLFF
TRBD1	TRBJ2-1	TRBV28	NA	TGTGCCAGCAGTTTAGACAGGGGGGTGGGTGAGCAGTTCTTC	CASSLDRGVGEQFF
NA	TRBJ2-6	TRBV6-5	NA	TGTGCCAGCAGACCTACTTGGGGGGCCAACGTCCTGACTTTC	CASRPTWGANVLTF
NA	TRBJ2-3	TRBV10-3	NA	TGTGCCATCAGTGATTACAGGGCCACAGATACGCAGTATTTT	CAISDYRATDTQYF
TRBD2	TRBJ2-7	TRBV29-1	NA	TGCAGCGTCCGGCGGCGGGGGGCCTCCTACGAGCAGTACTTC	CSVRRRGASYEQYF
NA	TRBJ1-5	TRBV18	NA	TGTGCCAGCTCAAACTCCGGGGGGCCGGGCAATCAGCCCCAGCATTTT	CASSNSGGPGNQPQHF
TRBD1	TRBJ1-5	TRBV27	NA	TGTGCCAGCAGCTTGTGGGGACAGGGAGCGAATCAGCCCCAGCATTTT	CASSLWGQGANQPQHF
NA	TRBJ2-7	TRBV12-5	NA	TGTGCTAGTGGAACATTGGGCGGCAACTACGAGCAGTACTTC	CASGTLGGNYEQYF
NA	TRBJ2-1	TRBV28	NA	TGTGCCAGCAGTTTATCTTCGGAGGGGGCAAGGAATGAGCAGTTCTTC	CASSLSSEGARNEQFF
NA	TRBJ1-6	TRBV7-2	once	TGTGCCAGCAGCCCCGACCCAGTCTCCTATAATTCACCCCTCCACTTT	CASSPDPVSYNSPLHF
NA	TRBJ2-5	TRBV7-3	NA	TGTGCCAGCAGCCCAAGCGGAGCTCAAGAGACCCAGTACTTC	CASSPSGAQETQYF
NA	TRBJ2-5	TRBV10-3	NA	TGTGCCATCAGTGCTGCCCAAGAGACCCAGTACTTC	CAISAAQETQYF
NA	TRBJ2-7	TRBV6-5	NA	TGTGCCAGCAGAAAAAGGCCAGAGGGCTACTACGAGCAGTACTTC	CASRKRPEGYYEQYF